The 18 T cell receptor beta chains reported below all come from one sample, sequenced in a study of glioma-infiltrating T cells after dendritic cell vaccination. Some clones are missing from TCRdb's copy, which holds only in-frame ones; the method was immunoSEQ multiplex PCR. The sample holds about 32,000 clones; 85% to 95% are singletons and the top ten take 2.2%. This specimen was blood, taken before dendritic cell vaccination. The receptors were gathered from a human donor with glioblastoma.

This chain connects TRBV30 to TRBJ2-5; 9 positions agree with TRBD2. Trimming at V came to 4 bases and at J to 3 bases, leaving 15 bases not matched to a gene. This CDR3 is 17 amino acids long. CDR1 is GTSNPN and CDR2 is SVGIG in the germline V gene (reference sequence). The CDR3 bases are TGTGCCTGGACCCCCGGGGTCGGCAAGCGGGGGGAAGAGACCCAGTACTTC. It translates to CAWTPGVGKRGEETQYF.

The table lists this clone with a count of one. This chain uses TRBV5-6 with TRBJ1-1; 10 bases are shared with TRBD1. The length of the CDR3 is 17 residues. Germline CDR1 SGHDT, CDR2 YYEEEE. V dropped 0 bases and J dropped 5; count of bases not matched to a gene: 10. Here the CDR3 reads CASSLARDRGYSTEAFF. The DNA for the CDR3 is TGTGCCAGCAGCTTGGCCAGGGACAGGGGATATTCAACTGAAGCTTTCTTT. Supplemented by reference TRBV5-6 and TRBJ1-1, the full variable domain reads DAGVTQSPTHLIKTRGQQVTLRCSPKSGHDTVSWYQQALGQGPQFIFQYYEEEERQRGNFPDRFSGHQFPNYSSELNVNALLLGDSALYLCASSLARDRGYSTEAFFGQGTRLTVV.

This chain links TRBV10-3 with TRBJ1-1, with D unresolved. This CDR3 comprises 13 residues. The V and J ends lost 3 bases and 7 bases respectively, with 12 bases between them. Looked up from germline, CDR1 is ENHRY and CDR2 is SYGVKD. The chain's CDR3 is CAISEGPWSEAFF. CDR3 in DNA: TGTGCCATCAGTGAAGGCCCCTGGAGTGAAGCTTTCTTT.

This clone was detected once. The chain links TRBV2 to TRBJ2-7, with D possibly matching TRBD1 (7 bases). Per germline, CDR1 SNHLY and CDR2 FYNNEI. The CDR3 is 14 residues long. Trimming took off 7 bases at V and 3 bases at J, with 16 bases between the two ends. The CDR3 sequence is CASTRRDRSYEQYF. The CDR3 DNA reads TGTGCCAGCACCAGGAGGGACAGAAGCTACGAGCAGTACTTC.

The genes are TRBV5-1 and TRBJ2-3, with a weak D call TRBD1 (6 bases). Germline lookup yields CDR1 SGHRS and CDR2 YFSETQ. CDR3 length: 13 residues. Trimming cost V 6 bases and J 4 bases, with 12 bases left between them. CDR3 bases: TGCGCCAGCACAACAGGGTGGGCAGATACGCAGTATTTT. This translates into CASTTGWADTQYF.

The CDR3 bases are TGTGCCAGCAGTTCCCAAATGGGCAGCACCCGGGAGACCCAGTACTTC. This encodes CASSSQMGSTRETQYF. This rearrangement joins TRBV7-9 to TRBJ2-5, with D unresolved. V lost 6 bases and J lost 5, with 22 bases in between. CDR1 is SEHNR and CDR2 is FQNEAQ in the germline V gene (reference sequence). This CDR3 region has 16 residues.

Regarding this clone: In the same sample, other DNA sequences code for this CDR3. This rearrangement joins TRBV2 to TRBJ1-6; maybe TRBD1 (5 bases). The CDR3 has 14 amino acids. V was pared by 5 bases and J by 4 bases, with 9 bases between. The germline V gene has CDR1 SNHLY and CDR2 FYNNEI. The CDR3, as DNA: TGTGCCAGCAGTTCTCAGGGTTATAATTCACCCCTCCACTTT. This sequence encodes CASSSQGYNSPLHF.

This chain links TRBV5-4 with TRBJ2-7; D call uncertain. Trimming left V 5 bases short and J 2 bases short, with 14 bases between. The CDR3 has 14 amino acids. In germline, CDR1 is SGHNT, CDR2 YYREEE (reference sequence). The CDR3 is CASSPSTTTYEQYF. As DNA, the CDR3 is TGTGCCAGCAGTCCCTCGACCACTACCTACGAGCAGTACTTC.

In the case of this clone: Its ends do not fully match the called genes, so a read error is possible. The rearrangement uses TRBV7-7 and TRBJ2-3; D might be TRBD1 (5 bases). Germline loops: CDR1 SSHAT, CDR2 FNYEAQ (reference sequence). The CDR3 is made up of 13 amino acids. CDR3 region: CASSDFGANTQYF. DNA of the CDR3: TGTGCTAGCAGTGATTTTGGGGCGAATACGCAGTATTTT. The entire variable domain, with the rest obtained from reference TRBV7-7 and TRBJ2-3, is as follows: GAGVSQSPRYKVTKRGQDVTLRCDPISSHATLYWYQQALGQGPEFLTYFNYEAQPDKSGLPSDRFSAERPEGSISTLTIQRTEQRDSAMYRCASSDFGANTQYFGPGTRLTVL.

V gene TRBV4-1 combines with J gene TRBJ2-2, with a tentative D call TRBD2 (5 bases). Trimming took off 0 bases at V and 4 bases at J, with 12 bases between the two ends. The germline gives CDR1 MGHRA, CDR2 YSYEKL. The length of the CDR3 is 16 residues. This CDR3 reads CASSQDPWESTGELFF. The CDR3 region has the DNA TGCGCCAGCAGCCAAGACCCTTGGGAGAGCACCGGGGAGCTGTTTTTT.

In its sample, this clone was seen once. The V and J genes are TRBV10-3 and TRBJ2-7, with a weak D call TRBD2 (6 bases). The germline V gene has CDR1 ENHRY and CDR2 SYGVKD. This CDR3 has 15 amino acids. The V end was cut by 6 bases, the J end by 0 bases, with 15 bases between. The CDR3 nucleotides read TGTGCCATCAGCAAGGGACTCGTAAGCTCCTACGAGCAGTACTTC. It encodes CAISKGLVSSYEQYF.

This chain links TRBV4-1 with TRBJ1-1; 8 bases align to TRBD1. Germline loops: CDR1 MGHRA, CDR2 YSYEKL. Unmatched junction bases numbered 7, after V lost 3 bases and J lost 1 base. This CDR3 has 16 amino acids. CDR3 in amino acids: CASSQINRGRNTEAFF. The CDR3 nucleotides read TGCGCCAGCAGCCAGATCAACAGGGGGAGGAACACTGAAGCTTTCTTT.

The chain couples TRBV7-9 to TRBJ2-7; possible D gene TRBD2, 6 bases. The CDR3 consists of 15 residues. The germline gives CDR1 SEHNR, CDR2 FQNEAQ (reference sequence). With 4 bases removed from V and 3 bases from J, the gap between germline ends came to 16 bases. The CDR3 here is CASSSVAGSDYEQYF. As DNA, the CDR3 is TGTGCCAGCAGCTCCGTTGCGGGGAGCGACTACGAGCAGTACTTC.

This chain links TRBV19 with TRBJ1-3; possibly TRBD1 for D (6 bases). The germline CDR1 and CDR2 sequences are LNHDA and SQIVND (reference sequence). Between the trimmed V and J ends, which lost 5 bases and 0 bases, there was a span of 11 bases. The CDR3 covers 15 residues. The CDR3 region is CASSSPDSSGNTIYF. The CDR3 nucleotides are TGTGCCAGTAGTTCGCCGGACAGCTCTGGAAACACCATATATTTT. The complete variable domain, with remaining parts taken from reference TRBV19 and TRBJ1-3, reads DGGITQSPKYLFRKEGQNVTLSCEQNLNHDAMYWYRQDPGQGLRLIYYSQIVNDFQKGDIAEGYSVSREKKESFPLTVTSAQKNPTAFYLCASSSPDSSGNTIYFGEGSWLTVV.

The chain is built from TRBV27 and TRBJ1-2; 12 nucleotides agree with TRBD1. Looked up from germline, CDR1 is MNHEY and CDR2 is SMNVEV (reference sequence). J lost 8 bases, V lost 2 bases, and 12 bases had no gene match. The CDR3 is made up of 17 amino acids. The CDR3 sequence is CASSLNPGQGALVGYTF. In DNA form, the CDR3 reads TGTGCCAGCAGTTTAAATCCGGGACAGGGGGCTCTAGTAGGCTACACCTTC.

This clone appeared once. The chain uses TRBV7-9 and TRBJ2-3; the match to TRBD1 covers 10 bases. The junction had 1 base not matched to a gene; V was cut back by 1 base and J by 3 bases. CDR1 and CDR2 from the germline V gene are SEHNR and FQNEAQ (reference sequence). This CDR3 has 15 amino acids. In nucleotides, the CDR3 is TGTGCCAGCAGCTTAGGGGGACAGGGGACAGATACGCAGTATTTT. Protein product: CASSLGGQGTDTQYF.

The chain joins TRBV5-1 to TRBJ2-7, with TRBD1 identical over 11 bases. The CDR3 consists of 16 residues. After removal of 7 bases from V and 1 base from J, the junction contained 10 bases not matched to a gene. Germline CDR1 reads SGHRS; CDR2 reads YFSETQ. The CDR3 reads CASWTGGIRGSYEQYF. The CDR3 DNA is TGCGCCAGCTGGACAGGGGGCATTAGAGGATCCTACGAGCAGTACTTC. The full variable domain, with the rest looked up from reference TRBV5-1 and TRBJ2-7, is KAGVTQTPRYLIKTRGQQVTLSCSPISGHRSVSWYQQTPGQGLQFLFEYFSETQRNKGNFPGRFSGRQFSNSRSEMNVSTLELGDSALYLCASWTGGIRGSYEQYFGPGTRLTVT.

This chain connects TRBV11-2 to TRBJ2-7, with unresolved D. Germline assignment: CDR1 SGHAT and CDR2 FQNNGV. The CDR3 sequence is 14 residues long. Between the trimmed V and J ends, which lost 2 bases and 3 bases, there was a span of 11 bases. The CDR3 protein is CASSLQAIDYEQYF. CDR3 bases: TGTGCCAGCAGCTTACAGGCCATAGACTACGAGCAGTACTTC.